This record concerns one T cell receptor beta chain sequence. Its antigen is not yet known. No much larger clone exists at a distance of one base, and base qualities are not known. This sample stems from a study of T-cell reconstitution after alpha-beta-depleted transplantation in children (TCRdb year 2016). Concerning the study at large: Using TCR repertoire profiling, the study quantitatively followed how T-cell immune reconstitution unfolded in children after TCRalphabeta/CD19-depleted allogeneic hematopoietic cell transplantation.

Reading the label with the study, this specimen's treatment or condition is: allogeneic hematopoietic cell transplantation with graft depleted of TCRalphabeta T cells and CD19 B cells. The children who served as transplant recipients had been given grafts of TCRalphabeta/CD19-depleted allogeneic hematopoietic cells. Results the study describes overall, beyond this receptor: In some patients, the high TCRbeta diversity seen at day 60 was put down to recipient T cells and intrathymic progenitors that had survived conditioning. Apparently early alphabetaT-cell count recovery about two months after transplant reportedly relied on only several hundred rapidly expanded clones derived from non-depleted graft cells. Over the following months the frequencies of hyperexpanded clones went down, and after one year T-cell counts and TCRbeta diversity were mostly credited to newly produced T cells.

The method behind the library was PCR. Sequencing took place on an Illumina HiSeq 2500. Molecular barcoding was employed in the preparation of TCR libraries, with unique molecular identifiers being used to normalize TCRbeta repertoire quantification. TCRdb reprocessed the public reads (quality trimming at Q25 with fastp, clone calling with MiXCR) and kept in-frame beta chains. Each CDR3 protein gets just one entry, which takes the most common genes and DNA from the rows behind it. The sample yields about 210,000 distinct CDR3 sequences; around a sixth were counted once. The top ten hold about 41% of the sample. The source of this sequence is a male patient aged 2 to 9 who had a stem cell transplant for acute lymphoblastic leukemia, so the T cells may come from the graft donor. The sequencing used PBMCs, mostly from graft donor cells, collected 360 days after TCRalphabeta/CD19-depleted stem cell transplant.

The CDR3 amino acid sequence is: CSAAGTSGGAKNIQYF. Read as DNA, the sequence is TGCAGTGCCGCCGGGACTAGCGGGGGTGCCAAAAACATTCAGTACTTC. The chain uses TRBV20-1 and TRBJ2-4; TRBD2 agrees with 14 junctional bases. The V end gives up 6 bases and the J end 1 base, leaving 5 bases in the junction not matched to a gene. The CDR3 runs 16 residues from the cysteine to the phenylalanine. Left in the record is the CDR3 DNA by itself, 48 bases read in frame from the first base. As encoded in the germline V gene (reference sequence), CDR1 is DFQATT while CDR2 is SNEGSKA.